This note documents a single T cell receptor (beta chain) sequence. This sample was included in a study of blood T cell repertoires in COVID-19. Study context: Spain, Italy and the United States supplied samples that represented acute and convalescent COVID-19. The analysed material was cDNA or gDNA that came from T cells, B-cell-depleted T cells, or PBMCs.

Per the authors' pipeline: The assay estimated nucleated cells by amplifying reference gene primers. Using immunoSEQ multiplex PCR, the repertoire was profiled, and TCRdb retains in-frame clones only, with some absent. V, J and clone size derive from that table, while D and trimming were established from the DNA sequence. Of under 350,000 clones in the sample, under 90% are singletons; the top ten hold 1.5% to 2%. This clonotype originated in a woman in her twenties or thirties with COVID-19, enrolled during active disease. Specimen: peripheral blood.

CDR3 nucleotide sequence: TGTGCCAGCAGCGCGGGGACCGAGCAGTACTTC. It is translated as CASSAGTEQYF. V gene TRBV5-6 combines with J gene TRBJ2-7; weak D call: TRBD2 (6 bases). Germline CDR1 reads SGHDT; CDR2 reads YYEEEE. CDR3 length: 11 residues. V shed 4 bases and J shed 6 bases, with 8 bases lying between them.